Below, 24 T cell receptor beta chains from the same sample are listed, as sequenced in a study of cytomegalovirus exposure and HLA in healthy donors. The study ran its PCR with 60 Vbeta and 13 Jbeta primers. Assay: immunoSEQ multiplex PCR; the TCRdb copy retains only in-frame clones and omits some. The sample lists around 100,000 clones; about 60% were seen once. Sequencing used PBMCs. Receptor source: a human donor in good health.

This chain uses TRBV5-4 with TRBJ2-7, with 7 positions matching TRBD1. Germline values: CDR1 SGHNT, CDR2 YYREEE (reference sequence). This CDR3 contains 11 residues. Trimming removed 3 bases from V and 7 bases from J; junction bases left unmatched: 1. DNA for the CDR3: TGTGCCAGCAGCTGGGGACAGGAGCAGTACTTC. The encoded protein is CASSWGQEQYF.

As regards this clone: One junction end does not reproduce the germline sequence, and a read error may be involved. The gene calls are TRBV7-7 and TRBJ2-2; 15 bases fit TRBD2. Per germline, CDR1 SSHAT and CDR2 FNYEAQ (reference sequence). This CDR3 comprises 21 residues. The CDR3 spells CASSPTGLAGGPGGPTGELFF. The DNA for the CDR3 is TGTGCTAGCAGCCCTACGGGACTAGCGGGAGGTCCCGGAGGGCCCACCGGGGAGCTGTTTTTT.

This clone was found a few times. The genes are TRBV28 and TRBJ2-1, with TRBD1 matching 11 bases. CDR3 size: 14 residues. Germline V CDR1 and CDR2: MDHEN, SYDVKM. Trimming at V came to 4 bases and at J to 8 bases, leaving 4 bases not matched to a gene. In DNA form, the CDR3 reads TGTGCCAGCAGTTCCCGGACAGGGGGCGATGAGCAGTTCTTC. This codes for CASSSRTGGDEQFF.

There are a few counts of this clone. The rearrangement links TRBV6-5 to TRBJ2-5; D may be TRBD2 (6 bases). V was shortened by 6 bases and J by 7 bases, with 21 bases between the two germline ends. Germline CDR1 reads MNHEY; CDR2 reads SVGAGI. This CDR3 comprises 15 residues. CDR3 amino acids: CASSRRERVGGTQYF. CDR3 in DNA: TGTGCCAGCAGCCGCCGGGAGCGGGTGGGGGGGACCCAGTACTTC.

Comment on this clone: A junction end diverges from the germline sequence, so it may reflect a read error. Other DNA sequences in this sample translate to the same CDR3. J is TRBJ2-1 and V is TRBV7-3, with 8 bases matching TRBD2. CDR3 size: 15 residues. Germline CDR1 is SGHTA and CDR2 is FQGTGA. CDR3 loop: CASSLTGGGNNEQFF. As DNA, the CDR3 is TGTGCCAGCAGCCTAACGGGAGGGGGTAACAATGAGCAGTTCTTC. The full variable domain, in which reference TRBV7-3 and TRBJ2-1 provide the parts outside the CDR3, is GAGVSQTPSNKVTEKGKYVELRCDPISGHTALYWYRQSLGQGPEFLIYFQGTGAADDSGLPNDRFFAVRPEGSVSTLKIQRTERGDSAVYLCASSLTGGGNNEQFFGPGTRLTVL.

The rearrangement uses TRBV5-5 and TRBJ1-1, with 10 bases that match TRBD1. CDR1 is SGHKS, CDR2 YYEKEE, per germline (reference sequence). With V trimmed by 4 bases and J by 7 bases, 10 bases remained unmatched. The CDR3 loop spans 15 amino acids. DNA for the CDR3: TGTGCCAGCAGCGAAGGGACAGGGGATTGGGGTGAAGCTTTCTTT. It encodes CASSEGTGDWGEAFF.

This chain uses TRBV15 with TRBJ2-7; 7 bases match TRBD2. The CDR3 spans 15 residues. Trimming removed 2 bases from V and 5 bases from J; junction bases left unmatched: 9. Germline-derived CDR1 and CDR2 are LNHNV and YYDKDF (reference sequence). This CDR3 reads CATSRSGVAGDEQYF. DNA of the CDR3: TGTGCCACCAGCAGATCAGGTGTAGCGGGCGACGAGCAGTACTTC. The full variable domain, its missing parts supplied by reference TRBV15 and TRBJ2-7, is DAMVIQNPRYQVTQFGKPVTLSCSQTLNHNVMYWYQQKSSQAPKLLFHYYDKDFNNEADTPDNFQSRRPNTSFCFLDIRSPGLGDTAMYLCATSRSGVAGDEQYFGPGTRLTVT.

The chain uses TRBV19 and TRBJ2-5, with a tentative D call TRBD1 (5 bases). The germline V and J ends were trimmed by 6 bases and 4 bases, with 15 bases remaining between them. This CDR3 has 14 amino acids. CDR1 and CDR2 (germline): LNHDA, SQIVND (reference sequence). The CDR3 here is CASRMTAGGETQYF. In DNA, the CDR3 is TGTGCCAGTAGGATGACAGCTGGTGGAGAGACCCAGTACTTC. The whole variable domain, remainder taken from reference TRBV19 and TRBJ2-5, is DGGITQSPKYLFRKEGQNVTLSCEQNLNHDAMYWYRQDPGQGLRLIYYSQIVNDFQKGDIAEGYSVSREKKESFPLTVTSAQKNPTAFYLCASRMTAGGETQYFGPGTRLLVL.

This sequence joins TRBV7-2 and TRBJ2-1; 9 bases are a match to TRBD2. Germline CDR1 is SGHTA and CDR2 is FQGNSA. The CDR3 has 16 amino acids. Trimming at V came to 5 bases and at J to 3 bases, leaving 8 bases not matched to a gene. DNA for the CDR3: TGTGCCAGCAGCGCAAGACTAGCGGCCTACTACAATGAGCAGTTCTTC. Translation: CASSARLAAYYNEQFF.

The CDR3 nucleotides are TGCGCCAGCAGCTCGACTAGCGGGACCTTGGAGACCCAGTACTTC. Encoded protein: CASSSTSGTLETQYF. The rearrangement links TRBV5-1 to TRBJ2-5; 11 bases line up with TRBD2. Germline V gene lookup returns CDR1 SGHRS and CDR2 YFSETQ. V trimming: 3 bases; J trimming: 5 bases; junction bases outside the gene matches: 6. The CDR3 is 15 amino acids.

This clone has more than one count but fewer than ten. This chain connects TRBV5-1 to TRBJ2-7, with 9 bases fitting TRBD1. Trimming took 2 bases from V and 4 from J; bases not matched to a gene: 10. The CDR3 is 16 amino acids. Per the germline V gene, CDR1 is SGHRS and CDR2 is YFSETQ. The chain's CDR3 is CASSFSAGTGIYEQYF. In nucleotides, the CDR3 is TGCGCCAGCAGCTTCTCCGCCGGGACAGGGATTTACGAGCAGTACTTC. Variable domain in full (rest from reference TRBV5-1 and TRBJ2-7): KAGVTQTPRYLIKTRGQQVTLSCSPISGHRSVSWYQQTPGQGLQFLFEYFSETQRNKGNFPGRFSGRQFSNSRSEMNVSTLELGDSALYLCASSFSAGTGIYEQYFGPGTRLTVT.

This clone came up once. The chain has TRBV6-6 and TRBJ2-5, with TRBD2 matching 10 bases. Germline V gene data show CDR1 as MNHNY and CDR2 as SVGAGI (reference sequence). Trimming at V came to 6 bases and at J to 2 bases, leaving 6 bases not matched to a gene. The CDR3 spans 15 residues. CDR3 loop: CASRSLAGVQETQYF. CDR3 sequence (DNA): TGTGCCAGCAGGTCCCTAGCGGGAGTACAAGAGACCCAGTACTTC.

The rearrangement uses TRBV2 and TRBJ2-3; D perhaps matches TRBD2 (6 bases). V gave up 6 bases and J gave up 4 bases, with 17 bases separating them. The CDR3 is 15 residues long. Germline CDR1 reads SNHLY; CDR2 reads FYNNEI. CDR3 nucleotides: TGTGCCAGCAGCCAACGACCCCGGGAGCCAGATACGCAGTATTTT. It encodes CASSQRPREPDTQYF.

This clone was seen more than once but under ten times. CDR3 nucleotides: TGTGCCAGCAGTTCACCAAGGAAACTAGGGAGCTACACCTTC. Its protein product is CASSSPRKLGSYTF. This chain uses TRBV5-5 with TRBJ1-2, with D unresolved. Germline lookup yields CDR1 SGHKS and CDR2 YYEKEE (reference sequence). Between the trimmed V and J ends, which lost 5 bases and 9 bases, there was a span of 20 bases. The CDR3 spans 14 residues.

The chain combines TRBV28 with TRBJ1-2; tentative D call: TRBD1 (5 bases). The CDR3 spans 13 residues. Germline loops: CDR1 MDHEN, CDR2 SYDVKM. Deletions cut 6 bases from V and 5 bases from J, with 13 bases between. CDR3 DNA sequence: TGTGCCAGCAGGGCGGGGCTGGGATATGGCTACACCTTC. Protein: CASRAGLGYGYTF.

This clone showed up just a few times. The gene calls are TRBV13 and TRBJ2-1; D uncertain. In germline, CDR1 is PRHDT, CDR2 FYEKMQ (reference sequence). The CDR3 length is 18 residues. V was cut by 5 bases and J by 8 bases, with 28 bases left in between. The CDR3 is CASSGGPTISRSADEQFF. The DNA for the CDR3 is TGTGCCAGCAGCGGCGGCCCTACGATCTCCCGGAGCGCGGATGAGCAGTTCTTC. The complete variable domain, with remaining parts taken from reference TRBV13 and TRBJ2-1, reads AAGVIQSPRHLIKEKRETATLKCYPIPRHDTVYWYQQGPGQDPQFLISFYEKMQSDKGSIPDRFSAQQFSDYHSELNMSSLELGDSALYFCASSGGPTISRSADEQFFGPGTRLTVL.

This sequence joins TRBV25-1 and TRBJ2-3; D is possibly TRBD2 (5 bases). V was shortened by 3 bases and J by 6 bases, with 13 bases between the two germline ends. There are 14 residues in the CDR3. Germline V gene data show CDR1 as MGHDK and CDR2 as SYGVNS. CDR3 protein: CASSDTRIPDTQYF. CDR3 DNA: TGTGCCAGCAGTGATACTAGAATCCCCGATACGCAGTATTTT.

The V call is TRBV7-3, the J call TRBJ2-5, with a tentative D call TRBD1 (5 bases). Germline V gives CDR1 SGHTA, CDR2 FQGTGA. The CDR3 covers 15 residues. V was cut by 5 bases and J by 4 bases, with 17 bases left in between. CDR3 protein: CASSLLGASGETQYF. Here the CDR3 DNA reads TGTGCCAGCAGCCTCTTAGGGGCGTCGGGAGAGACCCAGTACTTC.

CDR3 coding DNA: TGTGCCAGCAGCCTATTAGCCGGCTCCTACAATGAGCAGTTCTTC. Translation gives CASSLLAGSYNEQFF. The chain uses TRBV14 and TRBJ2-1; D uncertain. This CDR3 is built from 15 residues. V shed 4 bases and J shed 0 bases, with 10 bases lying between them. Germline values: CDR1 SGHDN, CDR2 FVKESK. Looking up the rest from reference TRBV14 and TRBJ2-1 gives the full variable domain: EAGVTQFPSHSVIEKGQTVTLRCDPISGHDNLYWYRRVMGKEIKFLLHFVKESKQDESGMPNNRFLAERTGGTYSTLKVQPAELEDSGVYFCASSLLAGSYNEQFFGPGTRLTVL.

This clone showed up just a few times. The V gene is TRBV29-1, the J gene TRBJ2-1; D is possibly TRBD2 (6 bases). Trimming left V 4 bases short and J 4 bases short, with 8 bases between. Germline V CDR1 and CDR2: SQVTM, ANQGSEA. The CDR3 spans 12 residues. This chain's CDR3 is CSVVRGYNEQFF. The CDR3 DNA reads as TGCAGCGTTGTACGGGGGTACAATGAGCAGTTCTTC.

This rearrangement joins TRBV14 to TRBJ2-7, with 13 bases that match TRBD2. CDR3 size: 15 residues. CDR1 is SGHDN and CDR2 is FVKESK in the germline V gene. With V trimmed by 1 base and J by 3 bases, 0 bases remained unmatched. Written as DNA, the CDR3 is TGTGCCAGCAGCCAAGGGACTAGCGGGAGCTACGAGCAGTACTTC. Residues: CASSQGTSGSYEQYF.

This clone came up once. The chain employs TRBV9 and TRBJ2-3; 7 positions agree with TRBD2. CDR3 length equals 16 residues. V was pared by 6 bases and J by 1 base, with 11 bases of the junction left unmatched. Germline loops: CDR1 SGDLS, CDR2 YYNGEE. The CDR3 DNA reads TGTGCCAGCACCCCCTGGGGGGGAGGCGGCACAGATACGCAGTATTTT. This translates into CASTPWGGGGTDTQYF.

Here the CDR3 reads CASSALTLGDNEQFF. In DNA, the CDR3 is TGTGCCAGCAGCGCTTTGACCCTCGGAGATAATGAGCAGTTCTTC. The chain joins TRBV7-8 to TRBJ2-1, with unresolved D. The CDR3 consists of 15 residues. Germline V lookup: CDR1 SGHVS, CDR2 FQNEAQ. Trimming left V 5 bases short and J 7 bases short, with 18 bases between.

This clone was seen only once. The chain's CDR3 is CAWSRRDEQYF. Here the CDR3 DNA reads TGTGCCTGGAGTCGGAGAGACGAGCAGTACTTC. This chain connects TRBV30 to TRBJ2-7; the D is unclear. Germline assignment: CDR1 GTSNPN and CDR2 SVGIG (reference sequence). The CDR3 has 11 residues. V was shortened by 2 bases and J by 5 bases, with 7 bases between the two germline ends.